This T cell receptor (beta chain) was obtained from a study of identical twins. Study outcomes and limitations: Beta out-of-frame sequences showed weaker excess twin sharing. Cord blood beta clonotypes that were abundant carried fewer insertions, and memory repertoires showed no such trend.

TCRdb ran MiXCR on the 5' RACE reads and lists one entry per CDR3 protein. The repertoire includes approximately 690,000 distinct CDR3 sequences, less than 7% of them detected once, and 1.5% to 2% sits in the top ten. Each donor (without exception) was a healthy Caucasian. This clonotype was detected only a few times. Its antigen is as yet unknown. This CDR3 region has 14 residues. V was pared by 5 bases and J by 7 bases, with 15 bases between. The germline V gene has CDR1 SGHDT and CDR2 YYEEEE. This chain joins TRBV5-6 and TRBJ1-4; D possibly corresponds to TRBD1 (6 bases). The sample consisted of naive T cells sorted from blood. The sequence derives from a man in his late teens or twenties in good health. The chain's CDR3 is CASSPGGPSEKLFF. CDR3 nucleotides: TGTGCCAGCAGTCCCGGGGGGCCTAGTGAAAAACTGTTTTTT.